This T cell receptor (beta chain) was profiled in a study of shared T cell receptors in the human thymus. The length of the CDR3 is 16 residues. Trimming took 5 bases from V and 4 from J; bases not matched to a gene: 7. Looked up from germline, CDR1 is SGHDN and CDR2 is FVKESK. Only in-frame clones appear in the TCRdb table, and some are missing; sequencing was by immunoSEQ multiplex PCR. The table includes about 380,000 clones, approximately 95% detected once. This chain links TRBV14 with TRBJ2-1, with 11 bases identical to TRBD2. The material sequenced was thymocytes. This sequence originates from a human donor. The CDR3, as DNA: TGTGCCAGCAGCGAACCGGGACTAGCGGAGTACAATGAGCAGTTCTTC. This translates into CASSEPGLAEYNEQFF. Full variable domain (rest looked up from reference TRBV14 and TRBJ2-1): EAGVTQFPSHSVIEKGQTVTLRCDPISGHDNLYWYRRVMGKEIKFLLHFVKESKQDESGMPNNRFLAERTGGTYSTLKVQPAELEDSGVYFCASSEPGLAEYNEQFFGPGTRLTVL.